Below, 9 T cell receptor beta chains from the same sample are listed, as sequenced in a study of technical replicates of blood from a handful of donors. TCRdb's table, derived via immunoSEQ multiplex PCR, lists solely in-frame clones and lacks some. Of under 80,000 clones in the sample, approximately 91% were seen once. The sample comprised T cells isolated from PBMCs. These receptors were collected from a human donor in good health. Some clones in this sample may be carry-over from other donors' samples.

This sequence joins TRBV7-9 and TRBJ2-1, with D perhaps TRBD2 (6 bases). The CDR3 is made up of 13 amino acids. In germline, CDR1 is SEHNR, CDR2 FQNEAQ (reference sequence). V shed 2 bases and J shed 13 bases, with 15 bases lying between them. The CDR3 nucleotides read TGTGCCAGCAGCTTAAAGGGCGGGACCGAACAGTTCTTC. It yields the protein CASSLKGGTEQFF.

The chain links TRBV18 to TRBJ2-6; D might be TRBD1 (6 bases). There are 17 residues in the CDR3. Trimming cost V 3 bases and J 0 bases, with 12 bases left between them. Germline assignment: CDR1 KGHSH and CDR2 LQKENI. Here the CDR3 reads CASSPFTGSSGANVLTF. The DNA for the CDR3 is TGTGCCAGCTCACCCTTTACAGGGAGCTCTGGGGCCAACGTCCTGACTTTC.

The CDR3: CASSSRQDLNTEAFF. DNA of the CDR3: TGTGCCAGCAGCTCCCGCCAGGACTTAAACACTGAAGCTTTCTTT. The J gene is TRBJ1-1, the V gene TRBV27; D is unresolved. The CDR3 has 15 amino acids. V was pared by 6 bases and J by 2 bases, with 16 bases between. The germline V gene has CDR1 MNHEY and CDR2 SMNVEV (reference sequence).

The J gene is TRBJ2-1, the V gene TRBV19; tentative D call: TRBD2 (5 bases). The CDR3 runs 13 residues. With 4 bases removed from V and 10 bases from J, the gap between germline ends came to 14 bases. The germline V gene has CDR1 LNHDA and CDR2 SQIVND (reference sequence). Written as DNA, the CDR3 is TGTGCCAGTAGTAAGGACTGGGGTGGAGAGCAGTTCTTC. It codes for CASSKDWGGEQFF.

CDR3 in DNA: TGTGCCAGCAGCCGGGACTTAAAAGAGACCCAGTACTTC. This encodes CASSRDLKETQYF. V and J are TRBV6-6 and TRBJ2-5; D might be TRBD2 (6 bases). Germline loops: CDR1 MNHNY, CDR2 SVGAGI (reference sequence). Trimming removed 6 bases at V and 3 bases at J, with 11 bases between. The length of the CDR3 is 13 residues.

The chain couples TRBV30 to TRBJ2-2; TRBD2 is a possible D gene (5 bases). The germline gives CDR1 GTSNPN, CDR2 SVGIG (reference sequence). The CDR3 contains 13 residues. Trimming removed 0 bases at V and 7 bases at J, with 9 bases between. This CDR3 is CAWSVLDLGELFF. The DNA of the CDR3 is TGTGCCTGGAGTGTACTAGATCTCGGGGAGCTGTTTTTT.

The V and J genes are TRBV30 and TRBJ1-3; no firm D call. This CDR3 is built from 13 residues. Per the germline V gene, CDR1 is GTSNPN and CDR2 is SVGIG (reference sequence). Trimming pared 1 base from V and 11 bases from J, leaving 15 bases between. The CDR3 region is CAWSGTAKRAIYF. CDR3 DNA: TGTGCCTGGAGTGGTACTGCTAAGCGAGCCATATATTTT.

This clone turned up a few times. The chain has TRBV11-2 and TRBJ1-2, with TRBD1 as a possible D gene (5 bases). This CDR3 has 12 amino acids. The V end was cut by 5 bases, the J end by 8 bases, with 12 bases between. Germline CDR1 and CDR2: SGHAT and FQNNGV. CDR3: CASSLQGRGYTF. For the CDR3, the DNA is TGTGCCAGCAGCCTCCAGGGAAGGGGCTACACCTTC.

The genes are TRBV29-1 and TRBJ1-2; 9 nucleotides agree with TRBD1. The junction had 11 bases not matched to a gene; V was cut back by 6 bases and J by 6 bases. CDR1 is SQVTM and CDR2 is ANQGSEA in the germline V gene. The length of the CDR3 is 14 residues. CDR3 loop: CSVGAWTGANGYTF. CDR3 sequence (DNA): TGCAGCGTGGGGGCCTGGACAGGGGCCAATGGCTACACCTTC.